This T cell receptor beta chain came from a study of CD8+ T cells in alopecia areata. The V gene lost 2 bases and the J gene lost 6 bases, with 9 bases spanning the gap. The CDR3 is made up of 13 amino acids. CDR1 and CDR2 (germline): SGHRS, YFSETQ. cDNA serving as the sequencing template came from extracted, reverse transcribed RNA. Assay used: immunoSEQ multiplex PCR; TCRdb lists only in-frame clones, some missing. Among tens of thousands of clones listed, just over 50% were seen once. A remark on this clone: The antigen is not known.

Findings and limits, study-wide: More clonal than normal scalp was lesional scalp, particularly alopecia totalis/universalis.

This clonotype was obtained from a human donor with alopecia areata. The sequencing sample was made of NKG2D-high CD8+ T cells sorted from blood. The chain uses TRBV5-1 and TRBJ2-1, with a possible D match to TRBD1 (5 bases). The chain's CDR3 is CASSFPGSNEQFF. The CDR3 nucleotides read TGCGCCAGCAGCTTTCCAGGGTCCAATGAGCAGTTCTTC.